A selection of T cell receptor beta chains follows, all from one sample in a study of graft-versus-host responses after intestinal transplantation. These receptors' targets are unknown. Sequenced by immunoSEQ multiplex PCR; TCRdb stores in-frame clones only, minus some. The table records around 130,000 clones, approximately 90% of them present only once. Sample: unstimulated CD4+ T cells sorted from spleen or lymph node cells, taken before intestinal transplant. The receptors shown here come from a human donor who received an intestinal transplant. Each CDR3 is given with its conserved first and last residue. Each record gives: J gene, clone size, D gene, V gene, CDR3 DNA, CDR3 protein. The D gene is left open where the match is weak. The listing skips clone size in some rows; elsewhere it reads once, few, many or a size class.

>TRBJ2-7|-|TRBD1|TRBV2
TGTGCCAGCAGGGACAGGCCCTACGAGCAGTACTTC
CASRDRPYEQYF
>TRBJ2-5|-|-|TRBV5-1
TGCGCCAGCAGCTTGGCAGACTGGTTGGCAGAGACCCAGTACTTC
CASSLADWLAETQYF
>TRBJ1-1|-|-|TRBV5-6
TGTGCCAGCAGCCCGTTGGACAGAAAGGCTTTCTTT
CASSPLDRKAFF
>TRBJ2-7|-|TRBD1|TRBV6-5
TGTGCCAGCAAGGGACAGCCCTCCTACGAGCAGTACTTC
CASKGQPSYEQYF
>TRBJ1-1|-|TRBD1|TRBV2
TGTGCCGGCAGTGCACAGGGGCCGAACACTGAAGCTTTCTTT
CAGSAQGPNTEAFF
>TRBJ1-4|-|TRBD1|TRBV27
TGTGCCAGCAGTTGGGGACAGGGAAGAAATGAAAAACTGTTTTTT
CASSWGQGRNEKLFF
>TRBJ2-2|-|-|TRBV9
TGTGCCAGCAGCCTCAGTACAGGGCCCCACACCGGGGAGCTGTTTTTT
CASSLSTGPHTGELFF
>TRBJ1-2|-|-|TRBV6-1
TGTGCCAGCATCGAACAGGGCACCTATGGCTACACCTTC
CASIEQGTYGYTF
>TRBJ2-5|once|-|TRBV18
TGTGCCAGCTCAGCGTACCAGGGGTTGGAGACCCAGTACTTC
CASSAYQGLETQYF
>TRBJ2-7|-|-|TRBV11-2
TGTGCCAGCAGCTTACTTGTCGGGCTTAGCGGCTATACCTACGAGCAGTACTTC
CASSLLVGLSGYTYEQYF
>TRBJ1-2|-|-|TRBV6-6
TGTGCCAGCAGGGAGGGGCCCCAAGGTAGCTACACCTTC
CASREGPQGSYTF
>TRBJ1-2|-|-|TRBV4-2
TGTGCCAGCAGCCTGTTCGGAGGGATAGGCTATGGCTACACCTTC
CASSLFGGIGYGYTF
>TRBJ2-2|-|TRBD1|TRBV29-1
TGCAGCGTGGGACAGGCGAGGGACACCGGGGAGCTGTTTTTT
CSVGQARDTGELFF
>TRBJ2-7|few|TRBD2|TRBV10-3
TGTGCCATCAGTGATGGCGGGGGGGATAACTACGAGCAGTACTTC
CAISDGGGDNYEQYF
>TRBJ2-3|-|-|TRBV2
TGTGCCAGCAGTTCTGAGGACACAGATACGCAGTATTTT
CASSSEDTDTQYF
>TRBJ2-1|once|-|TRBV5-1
TGCGCCAGCAGCTTGGCAGGGGCTGATGAGCAGTTCTTC
CASSLAGADEQFF
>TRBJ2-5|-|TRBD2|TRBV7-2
TGTGCCAGCAGTGTTTGGAGCGGGGGGGTGGAGACCCAGTACTTC
CASSVWSGGVETQYF
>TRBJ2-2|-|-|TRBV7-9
TGTGCCAGCAGCCCGCCGACAGCCGGGGAGCTGTTTTTT
CASSPPTAGELFF
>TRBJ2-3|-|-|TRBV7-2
TGTGCCAGCAGCCAAGGACTCGCTAGCACAGATACGCAGTATTTT
CASSQGLASTDTQYF
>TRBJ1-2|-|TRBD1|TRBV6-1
TGTGCCAGCAGTGGGAGACAGGGGGCTTATGGCTACACCTTC
CASSGRQGAYGYTF
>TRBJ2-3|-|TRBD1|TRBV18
TGTGCCAGCTCCCCCGGGACAGCCACAGATACGCAGTATTTT
CASSPGTATDTQYF
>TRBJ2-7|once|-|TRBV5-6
TGTGCCAGCAGCCCCTTCTCGGGGGCAGGAATTGGCGAGCAGTACTTC
CASSPFSGAGIGEQYF
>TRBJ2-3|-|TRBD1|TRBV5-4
TGTGCCAGCAGCTTGTCGCGACAGGGAGGCACAGATACGCAGTATTTT
CASSLSRQGGTDTQYF
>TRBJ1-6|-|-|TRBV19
TGTGCCAGTAGTACCCGACAGGTCTATAATTCACCCCTCCACTTT
CASSTRQVYNSPLHF
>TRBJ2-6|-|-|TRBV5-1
TGCGCCAGCAGCTCTAGCTCTGGGGCCAACGTCCTGACTTTC
CASSSSSGANVLTF
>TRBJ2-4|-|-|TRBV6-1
TGTGCCAGCAGCCCAATGGTAGGGGTGGACATTCAGTACTTC
CASSPMVGVDIQYF
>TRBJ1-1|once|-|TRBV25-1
TGTGCCAGCAAACTTAGCGAGAACACTGAAGCTTTCTTT
CASKLSENTEAFF
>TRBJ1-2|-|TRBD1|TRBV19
TGTGCCAGTAATTCTAGACAGGGGGAATCCGGCTATGGCTACACCTTC
CASNSRQGESGYGYTF
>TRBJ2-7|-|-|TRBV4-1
TGCGCCAGCAGCCAAGACAGGGGAGGATCCTACGAGCAGTACTTC
CASSQDRGGSYEQYF
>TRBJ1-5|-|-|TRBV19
TGTGCCAGTACCCAGAGGGGGGGTCGGCCCCAGCATTTT
CASTQRGGRPQHF
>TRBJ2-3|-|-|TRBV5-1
TGCGCCAGCTCGGACGGACAGTCTAGCACAGATACGCAGTATTTT
CASSDGQSSTDTQYF
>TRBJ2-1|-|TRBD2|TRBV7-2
TGTGCCAGCAGCGTAAGCAGGGAGGGTGAGCAGTTCTTC
CASSVSREGEQFF
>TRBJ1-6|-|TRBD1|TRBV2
TGTGCCAGCGAGCTGAGGGGGCAGAGCTCCTATAATTCACCCCTCCACTTT
CASELRGQSSYNSPLHF
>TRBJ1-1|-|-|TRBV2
TGTGCCAGCAGTGAAAGCCGGAAGGGGGTCACTGAAGCTTTCTTT
CASSESRKGVTEAFF
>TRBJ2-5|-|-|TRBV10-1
TGCGCCAGGGGGGATGGGGACCAAGAGACCCAGTACTTC
CARGDGDQETQYF
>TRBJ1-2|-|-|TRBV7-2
TGTGCCAGCAGCCCAACAGACAACAGGGTTTGGGGCTACACCTTC
CASSPTDNRVWGYTF
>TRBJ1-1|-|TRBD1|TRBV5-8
TGTGCCAGCAGCCCCAGGGGGCAGGGGATCGCTGAAGCTTTCTTT
CASSPRGQGIAEAFF
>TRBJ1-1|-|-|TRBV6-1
TGTGCCAGCAGCGGGACAAATTTCGCTGAAGCTTTCTTT
CASSGTNFAEAFF
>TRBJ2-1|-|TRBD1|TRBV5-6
TGTGCCAGCAGCGCCGACAGGGGGCCATACAATGAGCAGTTCTTC
CASSADRGPYNEQFF
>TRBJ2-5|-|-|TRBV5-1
TGCGCCAGCCTACGACTAGGCACCAGTGGAGAGACCCAGTACTTC
CASLRLGTSGETQYF
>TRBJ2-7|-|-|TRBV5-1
TGCGCCAGCAGCCCATCGGGGGATACCTACGAGCAGTACTTC
CASSPSGDTYEQYF
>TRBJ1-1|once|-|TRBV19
TGTGCCAGTAGTGCCACAGGCAACACTGAAGCTTTCTTT
CASSATGNTEAFF